The TCR beta chain described here comes from a study of T cell clonotyping in hematopoietic cell transplantation. Using immunoSEQ multiplex PCR, the repertoire was profiled, and TCRdb retains in-frame clones only, with some absent. The repertoire holds 16,000 or so clones, less than 80% seen once, with approximately 12% in the top ten. Note on this clone: Its antigen remains unknown.

Study-level points and caveats: Recipient TCR diversity dropped after transplant; expanded clonotypes rose from day 30 to 180. Broader posttransplant TCR repertoire diversity was predicted by graft donor and pretransplant recipient Inverse Simpson Index values. At the given depth, recipient repertoires were over 97% de novo clonotypes. Without cell sorting, CD4 versus CD8 contributions remain unresolved.

With 3 bases removed from V and 5 bases from J, the gap between germline ends came to 20 bases. CDR3 length: 17 amino acids. The germline V gene has CDR1 SGHVS and CDR2 FNYEAQ. The sequenced sample was PBMCs, obtained 30 days after allogeneic stem cell transplant. This rearrangement joins TRBV7-6 to TRBJ2-1; D ambiguous. The sequence came from a male patient aged 45-60 years who had an allogeneic stem cell transplant from an unrelated donor, so T cells may come from the graft donor. Some clones in this sample may be carry-over from other donors' samples. Written as DNA, the CDR3 is TGTGCCAGCAGCTTGTCCCCCAACGGTCGAAATGACAATGAGCAGTTCTTC. Translating gives CASSLSPNGRNDNEQFF.